A single sample is the source of the 16 T cell receptor beta chains below, sequenced in a study of T cell responses to AZD1222 COVID-19 vaccine. The protocol was immunoSEQ multiplex PCR, while the TCRdb copy is restricted to in-frame clones and leaves out a portion. Among about 84,000 clones listed, 70% to 90% were seen once. The specimen was peripheral blood, collected on day 0 of AZD1222 vaccination. These receptors all come from an adult in good health.

V and J are TRBV18 and TRBJ1-6, with D tentatively TRBD1 (5 bases). V shed 3 bases and J shed 9 bases, with 15 bases lying between them. The CDR3 runs 15 residues. Germline CDR1 and CDR2: KGHSH and LQKENI. CDR3 coding DNA: TGTGCCAGCTCACCCCCAGGGAGGGATACTTCACCCCTCCACTTT. Translated: CASSPPGRDTSPLHF.

This chain links TRBV30 with TRBJ1-6; the match to TRBD1 covers 9 bases. The CDR3 is made up of 16 amino acids. In germline, CDR1 is GTSNPN, CDR2 SVGIG (reference sequence). After removal of 3 bases from V and 7 bases from J, the junction contained 10 bases not matched to a gene. Here the CDR3 DNA reads TGTGCCTGGAGGACAGGGGGTAGAGTGTGGAATTCACCCCTCCACTTT. Protein product: CAWRTGGRVWNSPLHF.

The chain uses TRBV9 and TRBJ2-1; 10 nucleotides match TRBD1. V shed 4 bases and J 3 bases; nucleotides not matched to a gene: 4. The CDR3 totals 15 residues. Germline lookup yields CDR1 SGDLS and CDR2 YYNGEE. CDR3 protein: CASSPRTGGYNEQFF. CDR3 sequence (DNA): TGTGCCAGCAGCCCGCGGACAGGGGGCTACAATGAGCAGTTCTTC.

J is TRBJ2-1 and V is TRBV6-5; D possibly corresponds to TRBD2 (6 bases). With 0 bases removed from V and 7 bases from J, the gap between germline ends came to 10 bases. CDR3 length: 14 amino acids. Germline loops: CDR1 MNHEY, CDR2 SVGAGI. The CDR3 coding sequence is TGTGCCAGCAGTTACTCCGGGAGTAGAAATGAGCAGTTCTTC. It translates to CASSYSGSRNEQFF.

The table lists this clone with a count of one. The V gene is TRBV7-9, the J gene TRBJ1-2; no reliable D call. The CDR3 length is 14 residues. The germline V gene has CDR1 SEHNR and CDR2 FQNEAQ (reference sequence). Trimming removed 5 bases from V and 4 bases from J, with 14 bases in between. CDR3 protein: CASSPPGSIYGYTF. DNA of the CDR3: TGTGCCAGCAGCCCCCCCGGGAGTATCTATGGCTACACCTTC.

The V call is TRBV7-9, the J call TRBJ1-2, with no clear D. Germline loops: CDR1 SEHNR, CDR2 FQNEAQ (reference sequence). V lost 3 bases, J lost 7 bases, and 12 bases lay in between. This CDR3 comprises 13 residues. As DNA, the CDR3 is TGTGCCAGCAGCTTGGACTCCGGAGGTGGCTACACCTTC. This codes for CASSLDSGGGYTF.

This chain joins TRBV5-1 and TRBJ1-5, with D possibly matching TRBD1 (5 bases). The CDR3 runs 16 residues. Germline V CDR1 and CDR2: SGHRS, YFSETQ. Trimming removed 1 base from V and 0 bases from J, with 11 bases in between. CDR3: CASSLSGGGSNQPQHF. The CDR3 nucleotides read TGCGCCAGCAGCTTGAGCGGGGGAGGTAGCAATCAGCCCCAGCATTTT.

The chain joins TRBV15 to TRBJ1-6; no firm D call. The CDR3 has 13 residues. Deletions cut 0 bases from V and 7 bases from J, with 4 bases between. Germline V gene data show CDR1 as LNHNV and CDR2 as YYDKDF (reference sequence). The CDR3 spells CATSRDSNSPLHF. CDR3 coding DNA: TGTGCCACCAGCAGAGACAGCAATTCACCCCTCCACTTT. Drawing the rest from reference TRBV15 and TRBJ1-6, the complete variable domain is DAMVIQNPRYQVTQFGKPVTLSCSQTLNHNVMYWYQQKSSQAPKLLFHYYDKDFNNEADTPDNFQSRRPNTSFCFLDIRSPGLGDTAMYLCATSRDSNSPLHFGNGTRLTVT.

This clone has more than one count but fewer than ten. The junction does not match germline at one end; this may be a read error. This chain joins TRBV6-1 and TRBJ1-2; D is unclear. The germline gives CDR1 MNHNS, CDR2 SASEGT. The CDR3 is 14 residues long. CDR3 residues: CASREGSVNYGYTF. In DNA, the CDR3 is TGTGCCAGCAGGGAAGGGAGTGTTAACTATGGCTACACCTTC.

The chain recombines TRBV5-1 with TRBJ2-7, with 15 nucleotides matching TRBD2. V trimming: 3 bases; J trimming: 11 bases; junction bases outside the gene matches: 9. The CDR3 runs 15 residues. Germline CDR1 reads SGHRS; CDR2 reads YFSETQ. DNA of the CDR3: TGCGCCAGCAGCTCCGGGACTAGCGGGAGGCAAAAGGAGTACTTC. This encodes CASSSGTSGRQKEYF.

This chain links TRBV12-5 with TRBJ1-5; TRBD1 might be the D (5 bases). Germline-derived CDR1 and CDR2 are LGHNT and FRNRAP. This CDR3 spans 16 amino acids. V lost 0 bases and J 6 bases, leaving 15 bases between the germline ends. CDR3 DNA sequence: TGTGCTAGTGGTTTGGTACGGGACTTCAACGCTCAGCCCCAGCATTTT. Its protein is CASGLVRDFNAQPQHF.

The chain is built from TRBV29-1 and TRBJ1-1; a possible D gene is TRBD1 (6 bases). The length of the CDR3 is 18 residues. V was pared by 4 bases and J by 4 bases, with 28 bases between. CDR1 and CDR2 from the germline V gene are SQVTM and ANQGSEA. CDR3 loop: CSVGPVNTPRGGGTEAFF. The CDR3 DNA is TGCAGCGTTGGTCCCGTCAACACCCCTCGTGGGGGCGGCACTGAAGCTTTCTTT.

This sequence joins TRBV5-5 and TRBJ2-7; 11 bases match TRBD2. CDR3 length: 16 amino acids. Germline CDR1 and CDR2: SGHKS and YYEKEE (reference sequence). Trimming cost V 0 bases and J 4 bases; bases outside gene matches: 6. CDR3 loop: CASSLVLAGAGYEQYF. The CDR3, as DNA: TGTGCCAGCAGCTTGGTACTAGCGGGAGCGGGGTACGAGCAGTACTTC.

There are a few counts of this clone. CDR3 region: CASSLGRQGVTGELFF. DNA of the CDR3: TGTGCCAGCAGCTTAGGACGACAGGGTGTCACCGGGGAGCTGTTTTTT. The rearrangement joins TRBV7-8 to TRBJ2-2; 7 bases align to TRBD1. CDR3 length: 16 residues. Germline lookup yields CDR1 SGHVS and CDR2 FQNEAQ. After removal of 1 base from V and 4 bases from J, the junction contained 6 bases not matched to a gene.

The chain has TRBV6-2 or TRBV6-3 and TRBJ1-3; D unresolved. CDR3 length equals 12 residues. Germline lookup yields CDR1 MNHEY and CDR2 SVGEGT. Trimming cost V 2 bases and J 9 bases, with 8 bases left between them. CDR3 in DNA: TGTGCCAGCAGTTACGGAGGAGGCACCATATATTTT. Protein sequence: CASSYGGGTIYF.

This chain links TRBV9 with TRBJ1-2; D is unclear. The CDR3 has 15 residues. Germline CDR1 and CDR2: SGDLS and YYNGEE. Trimming removed 3 bases from V and 8 bases from J, with 20 bases in between. The CDR3: CASSAPAGFLGGYTF. CDR3 nucleotides: TGTGCCAGCAGCGCCCCCGCGGGTTTTCTGGGGGGCTACACCTTC.